Listed below are T cell receptor beta chains from one sample, sequenced in a study of blood T cell repertoires in COVID-19. Here immunoSEQ multiplex PCR was the method, and the copy in TCRdb shows in-frame clones only, minus some. The top ten hold roughly 27% of the sample, which has approximately 220,000 clones, approximately 88% seen once. Input material: peripheral blood. The origin of the receptors is a man aged 40-55 years with acute or convalescent COVID-19. CDR3s include the opening cysteine and the closing phenylalanine or tryptophan. The order of the fields is J gene, clone size, D gene, V gene, CDR3 length, CDR3 protein, CDR3 DNA. The D gene is left open where the match is weak. Rows give clone size only sometimes, using once, few, many, or a class for an expanded clone.

J gene: TRBJ2-1; clone size: once; D gene: NA; V gene: TRBV10-2; CDR3 length: 12; CDR3 protein: CASSESGGWQFF; CDR3 DNA: TGCGCCAGCAGTGAGTCTGGAGGTTGGCAGTTCTTC
J gene: TRBJ2-2; clone size: NA; D gene: NA; V gene: TRBV7-8; CDR3 length: 18; CDR3 protein: CASSHKLTMGLLTGELFF; CDR3 DNA: TGTGCCAGCAGCCATAAACTAACGATGGGACTTCTCACCGGGGAGCTGTTTTTT
J gene: TRBJ1-2; clone size: NA; D gene: NA; V gene: TRBV6-5; CDR3 length: 13; CDR3 protein: CASEGSLNYGYTF; CDR3 DNA: TGTGCCAGCGAGGGCAGCCTTAACTATGGCTACACCTTC
J gene: TRBJ2-5; clone size: NA; D gene: NA; V gene: TRBV29-1; CDR3 length: 13; CDR3 protein: CSVEFGGAETQYF; CDR3 DNA: TGCAGCGTTGAATTCGGGGGAGCAGAGACCCAGTACTTC
J gene: TRBJ2-5; clone size: NA; D gene: NA; V gene: TRBV29-1; CDR3 length: 12; CDR3 protein: CSVQGVIETQYF; CDR3 DNA: TGCAGCGTTCAGGGTGTAATAGAGACCCAGTACTTC
J gene: TRBJ2-5; clone size: NA; D gene: NA; V gene: TRBV2; CDR3 length: 14; CDR3 protein: CASSIDRTQETQYF; CDR3 DNA: TGTGCCAGCAGTATCGACAGGACCCAAGAGACCCAGTACTTC
J gene: TRBJ1-2; clone size: few; D gene: NA; V gene: TRBV6-5; CDR3 length: 14; CDR3 protein: CASCPEFANYGYTF; CDR3 DNA: TGTGCCAGCTGTCCCGAGTTCGCTAACTATGGCTACACCTTC
J gene: TRBJ2-7; clone size: NA; D gene: NA; V gene: TRBV3-1/TRBV3-2; CDR3 length: 15; CDR3 protein: CASSFPSGSSYEQYF; CDR3 DNA: TGTGCCAGCAGCTTCCCAAGCGGGTCCTCCTACGAGCAGTACTTC
J gene: TRBJ1-2; clone size: NA; D gene: NA; V gene: TRBV19; CDR3 length: 14; CDR3 protein: CASSPQGSGRGYTF; CDR3 DNA: TGTGCCAGTAGTCCACAGGGTTCTGGTAGAGGCTACACCTTC
J gene: TRBJ1-4; clone size: NA; D gene: NA; V gene: TRBV15; CDR3 length: 13; CDR3 protein: CATSRGRDEKLFF; CDR3 DNA: TGTGCCACCAGCAGAGGGCGGGATGAAAAACTGTTTTTT
J gene: TRBJ1-2; clone size: NA; D gene: NA; V gene: TRBV4-3; CDR3 length: 15; CDR3 protein: CASSQDAMGAYGYTF; CDR3 DNA: TGCGCCAGCAGCCAAGATGCAATGGGGGCCTATGGCTACACCTTC
J gene: TRBJ1-2; clone size: NA; D gene: TRBD1; V gene: TRBV19; CDR3 length: 14; CDR3 protein: CASSLQGAHNGYTF; CDR3 DNA: TGTGCCAGTAGCTTACAGGGGGCGCATAATGGCTACACCTTC
J gene: TRBJ2-1; clone size: NA; D gene: NA; V gene: TRBV18; CDR3 length: 11; CDR3 protein: CASSPREQQFF; CDR3 DNA: TGTGCCAGCTCACCCCGAGAACAGCAGTTCTTC
J gene: TRBJ2-7; clone size: NA; D gene: TRBD1; V gene: TRBV9; CDR3 length: 17; CDR3 protein: CASSVDPQGASPYEQYF; CDR3 DNA: TGTGCCAGCAGCGTAGATCCCCAGGGGGCATCACCCTACGAGCAGTACTTC
J gene: TRBJ2-5; clone size: NA; D gene: NA; V gene: TRBV5-4; CDR3 length: 13; CDR3 protein: CASKPGSQETQYF; CDR3 DNA: TGTGCCAGCAAGCCGGGATCTCAAGAGACCCAGTACTTC
J gene: TRBJ2-5; clone size: NA; D gene: TRBD1; V gene: TRBV5-1; CDR3 length: 17; CDR3 protein: CASSLGGQGLYQETQYF; CDR3 DNA: TGCGCCAGCAGCTTGGGAGGACAGGGATTATACCAAGAGACCCAGTACTTC
J gene: TRBJ1-3; clone size: NA; D gene: NA; V gene: TRBV29-1; CDR3 length: 14; CDR3 protein: CSVVAGSSGNTIYF; CDR3 DNA: TGCAGCGTTGTAGCTGGCAGCTCTGGAAACACCATATATTTT
J gene: TRBJ1-1; clone size: NA; D gene: NA; V gene: TRBV30; CDR3 length: 13; CDR3 protein: CAWSVRENTEAFF; CDR3 DNA: TGTGCCTGGAGTGTACGAGAGAACACTGAAGCTTTCTTT
J gene: TRBJ1-1; clone size: NA; D gene: NA; V gene: TRBV2; CDR3 length: 13; CDR3 protein: CASTTSQNTEAFF; CDR3 DNA: TGTGCCAGCACCACGAGCCAGAACACTGAAGCTTTCTTT
J gene: TRBJ1-2; clone size: once; D gene: NA; V gene: TRBV12-3/TRBV12-4; CDR3 length: 12; CDR3 protein: CASNGGENGYTF; CDR3 DNA: TGTGCCAGCAACGGAGGGGAGAATGGCTACACCTTC
J gene: TRBJ1-2; clone size: NA; D gene: NA; V gene: TRBV14; CDR3 length: 13; CDR3 protein: CASSQAAGYGYTF; CDR3 DNA: TGTGCCAGCAGCCAAGCAGCCGGGTATGGCTACACCTTC
J gene: TRBJ2-1; clone size: NA; D gene: TRBD2; V gene: TRBV5-4; CDR3 length: 15; CDR3 protein: CASRATSGPGNEQFF; CDR3 DNA: TGTGCCAGCAGAGCAACTAGCGGGCCCGGGAATGAGCAGTTCTTC
J gene: TRBJ2-7; clone size: NA; D gene: NA; V gene: TRBV7-2; CDR3 length: 14; CDR3 protein: CASSLGGPPPEQYF; CDR3 DNA: TGTGCCAGCAGCTTAGGGGGCCCTCCCCCCGAGCAGTACTTC
J gene: TRBJ2-1; clone size: NA; D gene: TRBD2; V gene: TRBV11-2; CDR3 length: 14; CDR3 protein: CASRGTSGGGEQFF; CDR3 DNA: TGTGCCAGCCGGGGGACTAGCGGTGGGGGTGAGCAGTTCTTC
J gene: TRBJ2-7; clone size: NA; D gene: TRBD1; V gene: TRBV16; CDR3 length: 15; CDR3 protein: CASSQFGTGSYEQYF; CDR3 DNA: TGTGCCAGCAGCCAATTCGGGACAGGATCCTACGAGCAGTACTTC
J gene: TRBJ1-2; clone size: NA; D gene: TRBD1; V gene: TRBV7-2; CDR3 length: 15; CDR3 protein: CASSPGTGVNYGYTF; CDR3 DNA: TGTGCCAGCAGCCCGGGGACAGGGGTAAACTATGGCTACACCTTC
J gene: TRBJ1-5; clone size: NA; D gene: NA; V gene: TRBV27; CDR3 length: 13; CDR3 protein: CASSGGPNQPQHF; CDR3 DNA: TGTGCCAGCAGCGGAGGACCAAATCAGCCCCAGCATTTT
J gene: TRBJ2-3; clone size: few; D gene: TRBD2; V gene: TRBV4-3; CDR3 length: 16; CDR3 protein: CASSQALAGFTDTQYF; CDR3 DNA: TGCGCCAGCAGCCAAGCGCTAGCGGGATTCACAGATACGCAGTATTTT
J gene: TRBJ2-1; clone size: NA; D gene: TRBD2; V gene: TRBV3-1/TRBV3-2; CDR3 length: 15; CDR3 protein: CASSITGGTYNEQFF; CDR3 DNA: TGTGCCAGCAGCATAACGGGAGGAACCTACAATGAGCAGTTCTTC
J gene: TRBJ1-2; clone size: NA; D gene: TRBD1; V gene: TRBV5-4; CDR3 length: 14; CDR3 protein: CASSLAGTDYGYTF; CDR3 DNA: TGTGCCAGCAGCTTGGCCGGGACAGACTATGGCTACACCTTC
J gene: TRBJ1-5; clone size: NA; D gene: NA; V gene: TRBV29-1; CDR3 length: 13; CDR3 protein: CSAAFGVGQPQHF; CDR3 DNA: TGCAGCGCCGCCTTCGGGGTCGGACAGCCCCAGCATTTT
J gene: TRBJ2-1; clone size: NA; D gene: NA; V gene: TRBV30; CDR3 length: 16; CDR3 protein: CAWSDKEILGYNEQFF; CDR3 DNA: TGTGCCTGGAGTGATAAGGAGATCCTGGGTTACAATGAGCAGTTCTTC
J gene: TRBJ2-3; clone size: NA; D gene: TRBD2; V gene: TRBV25-1; CDR3 length: 15; CDR3 protein: CASSDSSGVTDTQYF; CDR3 DNA: TGTGCCAGCAGTGATTCCAGCGGGGTCACAGATACGCAGTATTTT
J gene: TRBJ2-2; clone size: NA; D gene: TRBD1; V gene: TRBV30; CDR3 length: 16; CDR3 protein: CAARTGANANTGELFF; CDR3 DNA: TGTGCCGCTAGGACAGGAGCCAACGCGAACACCGGGGAGCTGTTTTTT
J gene: TRBJ2-3; clone size: NA; D gene: TRBD1; V gene: TRBV18; CDR3 length: 15; CDR3 protein: CASSPLQGDADTQYF; CDR3 DNA: TGTGCCAGCTCACCACTACAGGGGGACGCAGATACGCAGTATTTT
J gene: TRBJ1-3; clone size: NA; D gene: NA; V gene: TRBV3-1/TRBV3-2; CDR3 length: 16; CDR3 protein: CASSQDLVTVGNTIYF; CDR3 DNA: TGTGCCAGCAGCCAAGATCTTGTAACGGTTGGAAACACCATATATTTT
J gene: TRBJ2-5; clone size: NA; D gene: TRBD2; V gene: TRBV19; CDR3 length: 16; CDR3 protein: CASSIAPGVAGETQYF; CDR3 DNA: TGTGCCAGTAGTATAGCACCGGGGGTAGCGGGAGAGACCCAGTACTTC
J gene: TRBJ2-2; clone size: NA; D gene: NA; V gene: TRBV10-3; CDR3 length: 15; CDR3 protein: CAISERGPAPGELFF; CDR3 DNA: TGTGCCATCAGTGAGAGGGGCCCCGCGCCCGGGGAGCTGTTTTTT
J gene: TRBJ1-2; clone size: once; D gene: NA; V gene: TRBV25-1; CDR3 length: 11; CDR3 protein: CASREQESYTF; CDR3 DNA: TGTGCCAGCAGGGAACAGGAATCTTACACCTTC
J gene: TRBJ2-7; clone size: NA; D gene: TRBD2; V gene: TRBV19; CDR3 length: 15; CDR3 protein: CASSPLAGPVYEQYF; CDR3 DNA: TGTGCCAGTAGTCCCCTAGCGGGTCCCGTATACGAGCAGTACTTC
J gene: TRBJ1-3; clone size: NA; D gene: NA; V gene: TRBV5-1; CDR3 length: 15; CDR3 protein: CASSLAGNSGNTIYF; CDR3 DNA: TGCGCCAGCAGCTTGGCGGGTAACTCTGGAAACACCATATATTTT
J gene: TRBJ2-7; clone size: NA; D gene: TRBD1; V gene: TRBV4-2; CDR3 length: 14; CDR3 protein: CASSPPGQGHRQYF; CDR3 DNA: TGTGCCAGCAGCCCCCCCGGACAGGGGCATCGGCAGTACTTC
J gene: TRBJ2-2; clone size: NA; D gene: NA; V gene: TRBV2; CDR3 length: 14; CDR3 protein: CASSEEQFRGELFF; CDR3 DNA: TGTGCCAGCAGTGAGGAACAATTCAGGGGGGAGCTGTTTTTT
J gene: TRBJ1-4; clone size: NA; D gene: TRBD1; V gene: TRBV19; CDR3 length: 14; CDR3 protein: CASRRDRGNEKLFF; CDR3 DNA: TGTGCCAGTAGACGGGACAGGGGGAATGAAAAACTGTTTTTT